The 2 T cell receptor beta chains below all came from one sample that was sequenced in a study of T-cell memory formation after mild COVID-19. Using its own MiXCR run on the 5' RACE reads, TCRdb lists one record per CDR3 protein. The sample has tens of thousands of distinct CDR3 sequences, 20% to 25% seen once. Sequencing used PBMCs or a T cell subset sorted from them (not recorded which). These receptors all stem from a man aged 18 to 30 who had mild COVID-19 (a few samples of this study predate the infection). Cell type and time point are not known.

This clonotype was found a few times. The chain links TRBV12-3 or TRBV12-4 to TRBJ2-7; 9 bases fit TRBD2. The CDR3 loop spans 14 amino acids. V lost 3 bases and J lost 5; bases outside the gene matches: 5. This chain's CDR3 is CASSLEAGGNEQYF. In nucleotides, the CDR3 is TGTGCCAGCAGTTTGGAAGCGGGGGGTAACGAGCAGTACTTC.

This clonotype has a count of ten or more. The rearrangement links TRBV4-1 to TRBJ1-3; D is uncertain. The V end lost 5 bases, the J end lost 1 base, and 12 bases lay between the germline ends. This CDR3 has 15 residues. Germline V CDR1 and CDR2: MGHRA, YSYEKL. CDR3 region: CASSNPSISGNTIYF. The CDR3 DNA reads as TGCGCCAGCAGCAACCCATCGATTTCTGGAAACACCATATATTTT.